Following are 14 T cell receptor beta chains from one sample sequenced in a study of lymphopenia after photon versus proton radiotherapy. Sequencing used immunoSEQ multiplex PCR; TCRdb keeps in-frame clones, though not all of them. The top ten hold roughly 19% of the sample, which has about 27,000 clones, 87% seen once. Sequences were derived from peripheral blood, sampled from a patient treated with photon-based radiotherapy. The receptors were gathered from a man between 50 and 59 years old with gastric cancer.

CDR3 region: CASREGQGFDLHF. The CDR3 DNA reads as TGTGCCAGCAGGGAGGGACAGGGGTTTGACCTCCACTTT. The chain uses TRBV2 and TRBJ1-6, with TRBD1 matching 10 bases. Germline V CDR1 and CDR2: SNHLY, FYNNEI. The CDR3 runs to 13 residues. After removal of 6 bases from V and 15 bases from J, the junction contained 8 bases not matched to a gene.

CDR3 nucleotides: TGTGCCAGCAGCTTAGCGCAAATTGGTCTAGCCAAAAACATTCAGTACTTC. This codes for CASSLAQIGLAKNIQYF. The V and J genes are TRBV7-2 and TRBJ2-4; D is undetermined. The germline CDR1 and CDR2 sequences are SGHTA and FQGNSA. The CDR3 has 17 amino acids. Trimming removed 0 bases at V and 0 bases at J, with 12 bases between. The full variable domain, in which reference TRBV7-2 and TRBJ2-4 provide the parts outside the CDR3, is GAGVSQSPSNKVTEKGKDVELRCDPISGHTALYWYRQSLGQGLEFLIYFQGNSAPDKSGLPSDRFSAERTGGSVSTLTIQRTQQEDSAVYLCASSLAQIGLAKNIQYFGAGTRLSVL.

CDR3 coding DNA: TGTGCCAGCAGTCCTCAGGAGAACACTGAAGCTTTCTTT. Translation gives CASSPQENTEAFF. This rearrangement joins TRBV6-4 to TRBJ1-1; D is ambiguous. The germline gives CDR1 MRHNA, CDR2 SNTAGT. Between the trimmed V and J ends, which lost 5 bases and 1 base, there was a span of 8 bases. This CDR3 is built from 13 residues.

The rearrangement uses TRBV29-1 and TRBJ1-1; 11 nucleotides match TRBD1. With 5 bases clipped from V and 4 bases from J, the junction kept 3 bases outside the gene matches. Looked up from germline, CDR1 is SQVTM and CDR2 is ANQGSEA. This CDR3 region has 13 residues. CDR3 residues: CSVWDRGITEAFF. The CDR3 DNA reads TGCAGCGTTTGGGACAGGGGGATCACTGAAGCTTTCTTT.

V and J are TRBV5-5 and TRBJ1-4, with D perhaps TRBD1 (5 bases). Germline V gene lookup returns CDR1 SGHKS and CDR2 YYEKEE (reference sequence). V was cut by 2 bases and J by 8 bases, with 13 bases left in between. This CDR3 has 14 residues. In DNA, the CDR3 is TGTGCCAGCAGCTTCACAGCCAGGGTGGAAAAACTGTTTTTT. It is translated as CASSFTARVEKLFF.

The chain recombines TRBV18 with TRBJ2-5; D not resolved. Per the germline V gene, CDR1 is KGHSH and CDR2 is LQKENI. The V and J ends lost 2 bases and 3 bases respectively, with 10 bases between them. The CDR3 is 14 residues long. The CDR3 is CASSPSWLKETQYF. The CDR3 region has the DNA TGTGCCAGCTCACCAAGTTGGCTAAAAGAGACCCAGTACTTC.

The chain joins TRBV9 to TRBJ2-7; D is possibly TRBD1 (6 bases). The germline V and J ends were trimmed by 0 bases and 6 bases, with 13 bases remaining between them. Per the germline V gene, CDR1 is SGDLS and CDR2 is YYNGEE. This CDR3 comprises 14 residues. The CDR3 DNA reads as TGTGCCAGCAGCGTAGCCCTCGAACAGGGCGAGCAGTACTTC. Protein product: CASSVALEQGEQYF.

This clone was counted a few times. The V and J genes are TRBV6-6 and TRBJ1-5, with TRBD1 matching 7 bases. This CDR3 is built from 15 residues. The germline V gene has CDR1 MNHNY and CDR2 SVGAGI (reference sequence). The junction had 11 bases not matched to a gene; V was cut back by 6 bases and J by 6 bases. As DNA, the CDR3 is TGTGCCAGCAGCCCTCTCGACAGGGATGTTCAGCCCCAGCATTTT. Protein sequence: CASSPLDRDVQPQHF.

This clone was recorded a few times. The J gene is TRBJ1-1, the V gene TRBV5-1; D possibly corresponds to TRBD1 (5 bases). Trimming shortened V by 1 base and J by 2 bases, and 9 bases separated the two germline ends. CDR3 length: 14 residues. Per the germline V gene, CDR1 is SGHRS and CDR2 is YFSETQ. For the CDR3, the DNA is TGCGCCAGCAGCTTGAGGGGTCCCAACACTGAAGCTTTCTTT. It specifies CASSLRGPNTEAFF.

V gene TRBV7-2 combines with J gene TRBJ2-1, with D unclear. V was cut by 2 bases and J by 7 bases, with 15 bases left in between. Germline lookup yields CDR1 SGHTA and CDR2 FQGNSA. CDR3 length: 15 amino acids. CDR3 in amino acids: CASSLRWGPGNEQFF. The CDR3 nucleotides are TGTGCCAGCAGCTTAAGGTGGGGTCCTGGGAATGAGCAGTTCTTC.

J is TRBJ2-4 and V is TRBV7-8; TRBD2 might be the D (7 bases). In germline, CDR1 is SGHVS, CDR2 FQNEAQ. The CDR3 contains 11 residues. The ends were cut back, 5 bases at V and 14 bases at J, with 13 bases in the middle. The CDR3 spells CASSLGGPEYF. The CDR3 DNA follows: TGTGCCAGCAGCCTCGGGGGGCCAGAGTACTTC. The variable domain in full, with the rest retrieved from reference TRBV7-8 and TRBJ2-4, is GAGVSQSPRYKVAKRGQDVALRCDPISGHVSLFWYQQALGQGPEFLTYFQNEAQLDKSGLPSDRFFAERPEGSVSTLKIQRTQQEDSAVYLCASSLGGPEYFGAGTRLSVL.

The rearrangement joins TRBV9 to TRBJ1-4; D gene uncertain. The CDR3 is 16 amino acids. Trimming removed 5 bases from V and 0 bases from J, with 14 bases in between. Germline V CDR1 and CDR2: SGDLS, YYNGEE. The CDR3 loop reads CASSDSRKSTNEKLFF. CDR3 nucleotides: TGTGCCAGCAGTGACTCACGGAAGTCAACTAATGAAAAACTGTTTTTT.

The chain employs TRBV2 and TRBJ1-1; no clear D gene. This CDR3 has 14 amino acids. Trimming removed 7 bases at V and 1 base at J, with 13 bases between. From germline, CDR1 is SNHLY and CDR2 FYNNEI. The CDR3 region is CASTIGVANTEAFF. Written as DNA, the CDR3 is TGTGCCAGCACTATTGGGGTGGCGAACACTGAAGCTTTCTTT.

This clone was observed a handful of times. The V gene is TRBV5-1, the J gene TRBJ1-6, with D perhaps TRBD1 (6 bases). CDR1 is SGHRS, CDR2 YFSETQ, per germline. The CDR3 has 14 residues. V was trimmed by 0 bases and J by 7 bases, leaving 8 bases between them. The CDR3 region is CASSLDRVNSPLHF. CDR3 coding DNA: TGCGCCAGCAGCTTGGACAGGGTAAATTCACCCCTCCACTTT. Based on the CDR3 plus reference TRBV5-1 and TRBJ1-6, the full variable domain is KAGVTQTPRYLIKTRGQQVTLSCSPISGHRSVSWYQQTPGQGLQFLFEYFSETQRNKGNFPGRFSGRQFSNSRSEMNVSTLELGDSALYLCASSLDRVNSPLHFGNGTRLTVT.